This TCR beta chain was sequenced for a study of blood T cell repertoires in COVID-19. Turning to the study itself: COVID-19 samples from acute and convalescent phases originated in the United States, Italy and Spain. The cDNA or gDNA used as material had been derived from T cells, B-cell-depleted T cells, or PBMCs.

As handled by the study authors: Estimation of nucleated cell counts was performed using reference gene primer amplification. Sequencing used immunoSEQ multiplex PCR; TCRdb keeps in-frame clones, though not all of them. The V and J calls and clone size come from that table; D and trimming were worked out from the DNA. The sample yields roughly 78,000 clones, about 89% seen once. The table lists this clone with a count of one. After removal of 4 bases from V and 5 bases from J, the junction contained 11 bases not matched to a gene. CDR1 is SGHTA, CDR2 FQGNSA, per germline. The CDR3 covers 15 residues. Sequenced material: peripheral blood. The source is a woman aged 60-70 years with acute or convalescent COVID-19. The chain recombines TRBV7-2 with TRBJ2-7; 7 bases agree with TRBD1. The CDR3 DNA is TGTGCCAGCAGCTCTCAGACAGGGACCGGGCACGAGCAGTACTTC. Translated, it gives CASSSQTGTGHEQYF.